Following are 30 T cell receptor beta chains from one sample sequenced in a study of cytomegalovirus exposure and HLA in healthy donors (dated by TCRdb to 2016 to 2017). Library preparation employed the immunoSEQ multiplex PCR assay. For the multiplex PCR, a mixture combining 60 forward primers for TCR Vbeta segments and 13 reverse primers for TCR Jbeta segments was used. TCRdb stores this immuneACCESS table with in-frame sequences only. Part of the clones is absent; in the studies checked, under half of the shortfall reflects unresolved V genes, and no reason is known for the rest. The sample profile shows fewer than 150,000 clones; around three quarters of them were found once. The top ten hold less than 3% of the sample. Sequenced input: PBMCs. The receptors were gathered from a woman between 40 and 50 years old in good health and CMV-seropositive.

This chain links TRBV7-9 with TRBJ1-1; D gene unclear. The germline gives CDR1 SEHNR, CDR2 FQNEAQ (reference sequence). Trimming left V 4 bases short and J 1 base short, with 13 bases between. The CDR3 length is 15 residues. The CDR3 reads CASSSRVRGNTEAFF. CDR3 DNA: TGTGCCAGCAGCTCGAGGGTCCGGGGGAACACTGAAGCTTTCTTT.

This clone was counted between two and nine times. This chain links TRBV19 with TRBJ2-2; D is undetermined. Germline V gives CDR1 LNHDA, CDR2 SQIVND (reference sequence). Trimming left V 5 bases short and J 6 bases short, with 10 bases between. This CDR3 is built from 13 residues. As DNA, the CDR3 is TGTGCCAGTAGTTTCACTCTGCCCGGGGAGCTGTTTTTT. Protein sequence: CASSFTLPGELFF.

This clone appeared a single time. The chain has TRBV2 and TRBJ1-1, with TRBD1 matching 8 bases. The CDR3 runs to 14 residues. The germline gives CDR1 SNHLY, CDR2 FYNNEI. After removal of 6 bases from V and 0 bases from J, the junction contained 3 bases not matched to a gene. The CDR3 DNA sequence: TGTGCCAGCAGGGGGGACAGGTTGAACACTGAAGCTTTCTTT. This sequence encodes CASRGDRLNTEAFF.

The rearrangement links TRBV14 to TRBJ1-1, with TRBD1 identical over 10 bases. J was trimmed by 4 bases and V by 4 bases; bases with no gene match: 0. The germline CDR1 and CDR2 sequences are SGHDN and FVKESK. CDR3 size: 13 residues. The CDR3 DNA follows: TGTGCCAGCAGCCGGACAGGGGGCACTGAAGCTTTCTTT. Encoded protein: CASSRTGGTEAFF.

The chain links TRBV5-4 to TRBJ2-1; TRBD2 agrees at 8 bases. This CDR3 contains 17 residues. J lost 6 bases, V lost 4 bases, and 15 bases had no gene match. Germline CDR1 is SGHNT and CDR2 is YYREEE (reference sequence). The CDR3 loop reads CASSTGDSGEGRNEQFF. CDR3 nucleotides: TGTGCCAGCAGCACGGGGGATAGCGGGGAAGGCCGCAATGAGCAGTTCTTC.

The chain has TRBV6-1 and TRBJ1-2; 8 bases map to TRBD1. The CDR3 consists of 14 residues. Germline values: CDR1 MNHNS, CDR2 SASEGT. J was trimmed by 4 bases and V by 5 bases; bases with no gene match: 6. DNA of the CDR3: TGTGCCAGCAGTCCTGGACAGGGAGGCTATGGCTACACCTTC. This translates into CASSPGQGGYGYTF.

The rearrangement links TRBV9 to TRBJ1-1; no clear D gene. V dropped 0 bases and J dropped 3 bases, with 18 bases sitting between them. From germline, CDR1 is SGDLS and CDR2 YYNGEE. This CDR3 has 17 residues. The CDR3 region is CASSVAGGRDYDTEAFF. DNA of the CDR3: TGTGCCAGCAGCGTAGCGGGCGGCCGGGATTACGACACTGAAGCTTTCTTT.

This sequence joins TRBV19 and TRBJ2-2; the D is unclear. Germline values: CDR1 LNHDA, CDR2 SQIVND (reference sequence). This CDR3 spans 14 amino acids. The V gene lost 3 bases and the J gene lost 2 bases, with 7 bases spanning the gap. DNA of the CDR3: TGTGCCAGTAGTATCAGGCTCAACACCGGGGAGCTGTTTTTT. Translated, it gives CASSIRLNTGELFF.

The chain carries TRBV9 and TRBJ2-3; 9 nucleotides match TRBD2. The germline gives CDR1 SGDLS, CDR2 YYNGEE. This CDR3 is 16 amino acids long. Trimming cost V 0 bases and J 5 bases; bases outside gene matches: 7. In nucleotides, the CDR3 is TGTGCCAGCAGCGTAGGGGCTAGCGGGACCCTAGATACGCAGTATTTT. This translates into CASSVGASGTLDTQYF. Combining the CDR3 with reference TRBV9 and TRBJ2-3 gives the whole variable domain DSGVTQTPKHLITATGQRVTLRCSPRSGDLSVYWYQQSLDQGLQFLIQYYNGEERAKGNILERFSAQQFPDLHSELNLSSLELGDSALYFCASSVGASGTLDTQYFGPGTRLTVL.

This chain joins TRBV7-8 and TRBJ2-7; the match to TRBD1 covers 7 bases. V was clipped by 1 base and J by 5 bases; unmatched bases: 5. The CDR3 sequence is 14 residues long. Per germline, CDR1 SGHVS and CDR2 FQNEAQ. The CDR3 spells CASSLGARGNEQYF. The CDR3 DNA reads as TGTGCCAGCAGCTTAGGTGCCAGGGGGAACGAGCAGTACTTC.

This rearrangement joins TRBV5-1 to TRBJ2-3; 9 nucleotides align to TRBD2. Germline values: CDR1 SGHRS, CDR2 YFSETQ. Trimming cost V 3 bases and J 2 bases; bases outside gene matches: 4. This CDR3 region has 15 residues. CDR3 amino acids: CASSSLAGYTDTQYF. CDR3 nucleotides: TGCGCCAGCAGCTCCCTAGCGGGGTACACAGATACGCAGTATTTT.

This chain links TRBV7-9 with TRBJ2-1; D may be TRBD2 (6 bases). The CDR3 sequence is 14 residues long. Germline assignment: CDR1 SEHNR and CDR2 FQNEAQ (reference sequence). The V and J ends lost 2 bases and 6 bases respectively, with 11 bases between them. CDR3 loop: CASSLTGVSNEQFF. The CDR3, as DNA: TGTGCCAGCAGCTTAACGGGGGTTAGCAATGAGCAGTTCTTC.

The CDR3 spells CASSLAGSGANVLTF. The CDR3 bases are TGTGCCAGCAGCTTGGCCGGGTCTGGGGCCAACGTCCTGACTTTC. The chain employs TRBV5-4 and TRBJ2-6, with unresolved D. V gave up 0 bases and J gave up 1 base, with 5 bases separating them. The CDR3 extends over 15 amino acids. Germline V gives CDR1 SGHNT, CDR2 YYREEE (reference sequence).

The chain employs TRBV6-5 and TRBJ1-1; D is perhaps TRBD1 (5 bases). CDR3 length equals 14 residues. Trimming removed 7 bases at V and 6 bases at J, with 18 bases between. The V gene's germline CDR1 is MNHEY and CDR2 SVGAGI. The CDR3 sequence: CASNPLRDSPEAFF. CDR3 DNA: TGTGCCAGCAATCCCCTCAGGGATAGCCCTGAAGCTTTCTTT.

This clone was observed a single time. This chain uses TRBV15 with TRBJ2-2, with D unresolved. Germline CDR1 and CDR2: LNHNV and YYDKDF (reference sequence). This CDR3 contains 15 residues. Trimming pared 0 bases from V and 1 base from J, leaving 6 bases between. The CDR3 bases are TGTGCCACCAGCAGAGAAGGCGGGAACACCGGGGAGCTGTTTTTT. Translation: CATSREGGNTGELFF.

This chain connects TRBV9 to TRBJ1-2; 10 nucleotides line up with TRBD1. Losses at the gene ends were 3 bases for V and 8 bases for J; bases not matched to a gene: 7. This CDR3 has 14 residues. Germline CDR1 is SGDLS and CDR2 is YYNGEE. The CDR3 DNA reads as TGTGCCAGCAGCGCTGGACAGGGGGTTAGGGGCTACACCTTC. This encodes CASSAGQGVRGYTF.

J is TRBJ1-1 and V is TRBV27; TRBD1 aligns across 12 bases. The CDR3 consists of 16 residues. CDR1 MNHEY and CDR2 SMNVEV come from the germline V gene (reference sequence). The junction had 8 bases not matched to a gene; V was cut back by 3 bases and J by 6 bases. The CDR3 region has the DNA TGTGCCAGCAGTTTCTGGCCCGGGACAGGGGGCTCTGAAGCTTTCTTT. It specifies CASSFWPGTGGSEAFF.

This clone has a single count. The gene calls are TRBV9 and TRBJ2-5, with D perhaps matching TRBD1 (6 bases). The germline V gene has CDR1 SGDLS and CDR2 YYNGEE. Deletions cut 2 bases from V and 1 base from J, with 12 bases between. The CDR3 consists of 15 residues. CDR3 sequence reads: CASSVAQGIQETQYF. The CDR3, as DNA: TGTGCCAGCAGCGTGGCACAGGGAATCCAAGAGACCCAGTACTTC. Drawing the rest from reference TRBV9 and TRBJ2-5, the complete variable domain is DSGVTQTPKHLITATGQRVTLRCSPRSGDLSVYWYQQSLDQGLQFLIQYYNGEERAKGNILERFSAQQFPDLHSELNLSSLELGDSALYFCASSVAQGIQETQYFGPGTRLLVL.

The CDR3 nucleotides read TGCGCCAGCAGTGAGCTAGCGGGATTACCAGATACGCAGTATTTT. Translation gives CASSELAGLPDTQYF. This chain connects TRBV10-2 to TRBJ2-3; 9 nucleotides match TRBD2. The CDR3 contains 15 residues. Germline-derived CDR1 and CDR2 are WSHSY and SAAADI. J was trimmed by 4 bases and V by 2 bases; bases with no gene match: 4.

The gene calls are TRBV14 and TRBJ2-7; 9 bases align to TRBD2. This CDR3 contains 14 residues. Germline V gene data show CDR1 as SGHDN and CDR2 as FVKESK. Trimming took 6 bases from V and 7 from J; bases not matched to a gene: 10. CDR3 bases: TGTGCCAGCAGACTTAGCGGGGGCCCAGGGGAGCAGTACTTC. It translates to CASRLSGGPGEQYF.

As for this clone: This same CDR3 is encoded by further DNA sequences in the sample. J is TRBJ1-6 and V is TRBV2; 7 bases agree with TRBD1. Unmatched junction bases numbered 12, after V lost 4 bases and J lost 6 bases. CDR1 and CDR2 (germline): SNHLY, FYNNEI. The CDR3 extends over 17 amino acids. CDR3 in amino acids: CASSVPKTGTFNSPLHF. CDR3 DNA: TGTGCCAGCAGTGTGCCGAAGACAGGGACCTTTAATTCACCCCTCCACTTT.

The genes are TRBV2 and TRBJ1-2; D remains ambiguous. The V gene lost 5 bases and the J gene lost 3 bases, with 10 bases spanning the gap. CDR1 is SNHLY, CDR2 FYNNEI, per germline. The CDR3 is 13 amino acids. The CDR3 here is CASSLAGYYGYTF. The CDR3 DNA reads as TGTGCCAGCAGTCTGGCGGGATACTATGGCTACACCTTC.

This clone was detected only a few times. The V call is TRBV7-6, the J call TRBJ2-2; 7 bases agree with TRBD1. Unmatched junction bases numbered 5, after V lost 1 base and J lost 3 bases. The CDR3 runs 16 residues. Germline lookup yields CDR1 SGHVS and CDR2 FNYEAQ. The CDR3 reads CASSLEGQRYTGELFF. The DNA for the CDR3 is TGTGCCAGCAGCTTAGAGGGACAGAGGTACACCGGGGAGCTGTTTTTT.

This chain joins TRBV30 and TRBJ1-2; 8 positions agree with TRBD1. V gave up 2 bases and J gave up 4 bases; unmatched junction bases: 3. The CDR3 has 13 residues. The germline gives CDR1 GTSNPN, CDR2 SVGIG (reference sequence). CDR3 bases: TGTGCCTGGAGTCTCGGACAGGGCTATGGCTACACCTTC. This translates into CAWSLGQGYGYTF.

The V call is TRBV18, the J call TRBJ2-1; D is perhaps TRBD1 (6 bases). V lost 5 bases, J lost 5 bases, and 7 bases lay in between. Per germline, CDR1 KGHSH and CDR2 LQKENI. The CDR3 totals 12 residues. This CDR3 is CASSDRNNEQFF. The CDR3 DNA is TGTGCCAGCTCAGACAGGAACAATGAGCAGTTCTTC.

V usage is TRBV9 and J usage is TRBJ2-3, with a weak D call TRBD1 (6 bases). Trimming pared 4 bases from V and 3 bases from J, leaving 21 bases between. From germline, CDR1 is SGDLS and CDR2 YYNGEE. This CDR3 spans 17 amino acids. As DNA, the CDR3 is TGTGCCAGCAGCCCCAATGTAGGTGGGGGCATAACAGATACGCAGTATTTT. It yields the protein CASSPNVGGGITDTQYF. The full variable domain, completed using reference TRBV9 and TRBJ2-3, is DSGVTQTPKHLITATGQRVTLRCSPRSGDLSVYWYQQSLDQGLQFLIQYYNGEERAKGNILERFSAQQFPDLHSELNLSSLELGDSALYFCASSPNVGGGITDTQYFGPGTRLTVL.

The chain combines TRBV5-1 with TRBJ2-3; TRBD2 agrees at 8 bases. V trimming: 0 bases; J trimming: 2 bases; junction bases outside the gene matches: 11. Looked up from germline, CDR1 is SGHRS and CDR2 is YFSETQ. The CDR3 extends over 18 amino acids. CDR3: CASSLEARGGSPTDTQYF. DNA for the CDR3: TGCGCCAGCAGCTTGGAGGCGCGCGGGGGGAGCCCCACAGATACGCAGTATTTT. The full variable domain, its missing parts supplied by reference TRBV5-1 and TRBJ2-3, is KAGVTQTPRYLIKTRGQQVTLSCSPISGHRSVSWYQQTPGQGLQFLFEYFSETQRNKGNFPGRFSGRQFSNSRSEMNVSTLELGDSALYLCASSLEARGGSPTDTQYFGPGTRLTVL.

This chain links TRBV4-1 with TRBJ2-3; 8 bases fit TRBD2. Per the germline V gene, CDR1 is MGHRA and CDR2 is YSYEKL. The CDR3 spans 14 residues. V lost 6 bases, J lost 5 bases, and 7 bases stayed unmatched. The CDR3 spells CASRKAGGKDTQYF. Written as DNA, the CDR3 is TGCGCCAGCAGGAAGGCGGGGGGTAAAGATACGCAGTATTTT.

The chain links TRBV9 to TRBJ1-4; D unclear. Looked up from germline, CDR1 is SGDLS and CDR2 is YYNGEE. Trimming cost V 4 bases and J 8 bases, with 15 bases left between them. The length of the CDR3 is 14 residues. This CDR3 is CASSQEGGREKLFF. The CDR3 DNA sequence: TGTGCCAGCAGCCAAGAAGGAGGGAGGGAAAAACTGTTTTTT.

This sequence joins TRBV10-1 and TRBJ2-7, with 8 bases that match TRBD1. The germline CDR1 and CDR2 sequences are WNHNN and SYGVQD (reference sequence). Trimming took 0 bases from V and 5 from J; bases not matched to a gene: 6. This CDR3 comprises 15 residues. The CDR3: CASSESGQGKHEQYF. The CDR3 nucleotides are TGCGCCAGCAGTGAGTCCGGACAGGGCAAACACGAGCAGTACTTC.